A single T cell receptor beta chain is shown here with its context. The target antigen is unknown. This sample stems from a study of identifying expanded T cells in peripheral blood. The study, taken as a whole, reports: Variance in clone template counts between approximately 2-week samples significantly increased with total template count across all healthy donors. Differentially abundant clones: about 1.2 between replicates, 16.4 at about two weeks, less than 20 at four.

Some clones are missing from TCRdb's copy, which holds only in-frame ones; the method was immunoSEQ multiplex PCR. The sample includes under 90,000 clones, over 75% of them seen just once. Germline V gene data show CDR1 as MNHEY and CDR2 as SVGAGI. V gave up 4 bases and J gave up 1 base, with 12 bases separating them. The CDR3 contains 15 residues. During the collection period, no donor immune events like infections were recorded. Sequencing was carried out using blood. V usage is TRBV6-5 and J usage is TRBJ2-3; the D is unclear. This receptor was taken from a person aged 18-70 years in good health. The CDR3 loop is CASSSHLAGTDTQYF. CDR3 nucleotide sequence: TGTGCCAGCAGTTCACATCTGGCGGGCACAGATACGCAGTATTTT.